A selection of T cell receptor beta chains follows, all from one sample in a study of cytomegalovirus exposure and HLA in healthy donors. The method was immunoSEQ multiplex PCR; TCRdb's version includes in-frame clones alone and lacks a portion of them. Of around 160,000 clones listed, 60% to 80% are singletons. What was sequenced was PBMCs. The receptors were sampled from a male donor in good health and CMV-seronegative. Both conserved end residues are part of each CDR3. The order of the fields is CDR3 DNA, CDR3 protein, clone size, J gene, V gene, D gene. A D gene is named only where the DNA matches it firmly. The size field is filled for only some rows; it gives once, few, many or a size class.

cdr3_nt: TGCGCCAGCAGCTTGGGCGGGGCTAGCTCCTACAATGAGCAGTTCTTC
cdr3_aa: CASSLGGASSYNEQFF
clone_size: once
j_call: TRBJ2-1
v_call: TRBV5-1
d_call: -

cdr3_nt: TGTGCCAGCAGTATCCGACAGGGTGGCGCTGAAGCTTTCTTT
cdr3_aa: CASSIRQGGAEAFF
clone_size: -
j_call: TRBJ1-1
v_call: TRBV27
d_call: TRBD1

cdr3_nt: TGTGCCAGCAGCCAAAATTTGGGTAACTACGAGCAGTACTTC
cdr3_aa: CASSQNLGNYEQYF
clone_size: -
j_call: TRBJ2-7
v_call: TRBV9
d_call: -

cdr3_nt: TGTGCCAGCAGTCGGACAGGGGGAGGCTACACCTTC
cdr3_aa: CASSRTGGGYTF
clone_size: few
j_call: TRBJ1-2
v_call: TRBV7-2
d_call: TRBD1

cdr3_nt: TGTGCCAGCAGCCGCCGGGAGCTTTTGAACACTGAAGCTTTCTTT
cdr3_aa: CASSRRELLNTEAFF
clone_size: -
j_call: TRBJ1-1
v_call: TRBV11-2
d_call: -

cdr3_nt: TGTGCCTGCCTCGAAGGGGTTCAGAAGCAGTACTTC
cdr3_aa: CACLEGVQKQYF
clone_size: few
j_call: TRBJ2-7
v_call: TRBV30
d_call: -

cdr3_nt: TGCGCCAGCAGCCAAGATCCCCCGGGAGGGCGAGAGACCCAGTACTTC
cdr3_aa: CASSQDPPGGRETQYF
clone_size: once
j_call: TRBJ2-5
v_call: TRBV4-3
d_call: TRBD2

cdr3_nt: TGCGCCAGCAGCTGGGCGGACGGAGGAGGCCATAATGGCTACACCTTC
cdr3_aa: CASSWADGGGHNGYTF
clone_size: once
j_call: TRBJ1-2
v_call: TRBV5-1
d_call: -

cdr3_nt: TGTGCCAGCGGCAGTCCAGGGGATACGCAGTATTTT
cdr3_aa: CASGSPGDTQYF
clone_size: few
j_call: TRBJ2-3
v_call: TRBV6-5
d_call: -

cdr3_nt: TGTGCCAGCAGCCGAGACAGGGCCTATGGCTACACCTTC
cdr3_aa: CASSRDRAYGYTF
clone_size: few
j_call: TRBJ1-2
v_call: TRBV7-2
d_call: TRBD1

cdr3_nt: TGCAGCGTTGAAGATAGTAGGACTAAATCTAGCACAGATACGCAGTATTTT
cdr3_aa: CSVEDSRTKSSTDTQYF
clone_size: -
j_call: TRBJ2-3
v_call: TRBV29-1
d_call: -

cdr3_nt: TGTGCCAGCAGTTCCCGGGACTCCCTAGGGGAGCAGTACTTC
cdr3_aa: CASSSRDSLGEQYF
clone_size: -
j_call: TRBJ2-7
v_call: TRBV27
d_call: -

cdr3_nt: TGCAGCGTTGAAGCGACAGGGCTGGCCGGGGAGCTGTTTTTT
cdr3_aa: CSVEATGLAGELFF
clone_size: -
j_call: TRBJ2-2
v_call: TRBV29-1
d_call: TRBD1

cdr3_nt: TGTGCCAGCAGTTTCAGGCAGGACTCTAACTATGGCTACACCTTC
cdr3_aa: CASSFRQDSNYGYTF
clone_size: few
j_call: TRBJ1-2
v_call: TRBV27
d_call: -

cdr3_nt: TGTGCCAGCAGGAGGACTTCTCAGCCCCAGCATTTT
cdr3_aa: CASRRTSQPQHF
clone_size: -
j_call: TRBJ1-5
v_call: TRBV6-1
d_call: -

cdr3_nt: TGTGCCAGCAGCTTCCCCGGACAGGGGGCTCGGGGCTACACCTTC
cdr3_aa: CASSFPGQGARGYTF
clone_size: few
j_call: TRBJ1-2
v_call: TRBV7-9
d_call: TRBD1

cdr3_nt: TGTGCCAGCAGCAAAGGGACAGGAAGGGGCAATCAGCCCCAGCATTTT
cdr3_aa: CASSKGTGRGNQPQHF
clone_size: -
j_call: TRBJ1-5
v_call: TRBV9
d_call: TRBD1

cdr3_nt: TGCGCCAGCAGCCGAGGATGGGCGGGAGGAAGCACCGGGGAGCTGTTTTTT
cdr3_aa: CASSRGWAGGSTGELFF
clone_size: -
j_call: TRBJ2-2
v_call: TRBV4-3
d_call: TRBD2

cdr3_nt: TGTGCCAGCAGCTTAGGGGGCAGGGGTTTGAAAAATGGCTACACCTTC
cdr3_aa: CASSLGGRGLKNGYTF
clone_size: -
j_call: TRBJ1-2
v_call: TRBV13
d_call: -

cdr3_nt: TGTGCCAGCAGCTTGGATCAGGGGTCGAACACCATATATTTT
cdr3_aa: CASSLDQGSNTIYF
clone_size: -
j_call: TRBJ1-3
v_call: TRBV5-4
d_call: -

cdr3_nt: TGTGCCAGCAGTTTCGGGGTTTCGGGGGAGCTTGTTCCCTACGAGCAGTACTTC
cdr3_aa: CASSFGVSGELVPYEQYF
clone_size: -
j_call: TRBJ2-7
v_call: TRBV27
d_call: -

cdr3_nt: TGTGCCAGCAGTTACGACAGAAGCTATGGCTACACCTTC
cdr3_aa: CASSYDRSYGYTF
clone_size: once
j_call: TRBJ1-2
v_call: TRBV6-5
d_call: -

cdr3_nt: TGCGCCAGCAGCCAAGAAAGGGGAGCGGGTAATGAAAAACTGTTTTTT
cdr3_aa: CASSQERGAGNEKLFF
clone_size: -
j_call: TRBJ1-4
v_call: TRBV4-1
d_call: -

cdr3_nt: TGTGCCAGCAGTCGCAGGGAGGCTAACTATGGCTACACCTTC
cdr3_aa: CASSRREANYGYTF
clone_size: once
j_call: TRBJ1-2
v_call: TRBV6-6
d_call: -

cdr3_nt: TGTGCCAGCAGCTTAGCTCAGACAACTAATGAAAAACTGTTTTTT
cdr3_aa: CASSLAQTTNEKLFF
clone_size: -
j_call: TRBJ1-4
v_call: TRBV7-2
d_call: -

cdr3_nt: TGTGCCAGCAGCTTAAGAGACAGGGTCAATCAGCCCCAGCATTTT
cdr3_aa: CASSLRDRVNQPQHF
clone_size: -
j_call: TRBJ1-5
v_call: TRBV7-8
d_call: TRBD1

cdr3_nt: TGTGCCACCACCCGTAAATGGGGGGAGAGCTATGGCTACACCTTC
cdr3_aa: CATTRKWGESYGYTF
clone_size: -
j_call: TRBJ1-2
v_call: TRBV7-8
d_call: -

cdr3_nt: TGTGCCAGCAGCTCCACGGGCGGGGTAAGAGAGACCCAGTACTTC
cdr3_aa: CASSSTGGVRETQYF
clone_size: -
j_call: TRBJ2-5
v_call: TRBV11-2
d_call: -

cdr3_nt: TGTGCCAGTAGCCCCGGGACAGGGAAGGGGTACCAAGAGACCCAGTACTTC
cdr3_aa: CASSPGTGKGYQETQYF
clone_size: -
j_call: TRBJ2-5
v_call: TRBV19
d_call: TRBD1

cdr3_nt: TGCAGCGTAGGGGGAACTAGCGAGCTAAGTTACAATGAGCAGTTCTTC
cdr3_aa: CSVGGTSELSYNEQFF
clone_size: -
j_call: TRBJ2-1
v_call: TRBV29-1
d_call: -

cdr3_nt: TGTGCCAGCGCGACAGACTCGAACACTGAAGCTTTCTTT
cdr3_aa: CASATDSNTEAFF
clone_size: -
j_call: TRBJ1-1
v_call: TRBV6-4
d_call: -

cdr3_nt: TGTGCCAGCTCACCGCGGACAGATCAGCCCCAGCATTTT
cdr3_aa: CASSPRTDQPQHF
clone_size: few
j_call: TRBJ1-5
v_call: TRBV18
d_call: -

cdr3_nt: TGCGCCAGCAGCTTGGCCTTAGCGGGGACGAACGAGCAGTACTTC
cdr3_aa: CASSLALAGTNEQYF
clone_size: -
j_call: TRBJ2-7
v_call: TRBV5-1
d_call: TRBD2

cdr3_nt: TGTGCCAGCAGTTTAGGGGTCGCCCCAGGAGAGACCCAGTACTTC
cdr3_aa: CASSLGVAPGETQYF
clone_size: -
j_call: TRBJ2-5
v_call: TRBV9
d_call: -

cdr3_nt: TGTGCCAGCTCACCTGGAGGTTACGAGCAGTACTTC
cdr3_aa: CASSPGGYEQYF
clone_size: few
j_call: TRBJ2-7
v_call: TRBV18
d_call: -

cdr3_nt: TGTGCCAGCAGCCCCGGGACAGGGGGCTCGTGGACCTTC
cdr3_aa: CASSPGTGGSWTF
clone_size: -
j_call: TRBJ1-2
v_call: TRBV14
d_call: TRBD1

cdr3_nt: TGTTCCAGCAGCTTGGACAGGGAGAGGGGTCAGCCCCAGCATTTT
cdr3_aa: CSSSLDRERGQPQHF
clone_size: -
j_call: TRBJ1-5
v_call: TRBV7-9
d_call: TRBD1

cdr3_nt: TGTGCCAGCATGGCCTCCTACAATGAGCAGTTCTTC
cdr3_aa: CASMASYNEQFF
clone_size: -
j_call: TRBJ2-1
v_call: TRBV27
d_call: -

cdr3_nt: TGTGCCAGCAAAGTCGGACTAGGGTCGCAGTTCTTC
cdr3_aa: CASKVGLGSQFF
clone_size: few
j_call: TRBJ2-1
v_call: TRBV27
d_call: TRBD2

cdr3_nt: TGTGCCAGCAGTCCGAACCGGGACAGGCGAGAGCAGTTCTTC
cdr3_aa: CASSPNRDRREQFF
clone_size: -
j_call: TRBJ2-1
v_call: TRBV6-5
d_call: TRBD1

cdr3_nt: TGTGCCAGCAGCCCGACTAGCGGATCACAAGAGACCCAGTACTTC
cdr3_aa: CASSPTSGSQETQYF
clone_size: once
j_call: TRBJ2-5
v_call: TRBV7-8
d_call: TRBD2

cdr3_nt: TGTGCCAGCAGTTACTCGATCGGGTTGAACACTGAAGCTTTCTTT
cdr3_aa: CASSYSIGLNTEAFF
clone_size: -
j_call: TRBJ1-1
v_call: TRBV6-6
d_call: -

cdr3_nt: TGTGCCAGCAGTCTGACAGGGGGACTGAACACTGAAGCTTTCTTT
cdr3_aa: CASSLTGGLNTEAFF
clone_size: -
j_call: TRBJ1-1
v_call: TRBV6-5
d_call: TRBD1

cdr3_nt: TGTGCCAGTACACGACAGGGTAACACCGGGGAGCTGTTTTTT
cdr3_aa: CASTRQGNTGELFF
clone_size: few
j_call: TRBJ2-2
v_call: TRBV19
d_call: TRBD1

cdr3_nt: TGCGCCAGCAGCTTGCGACTAGCGGGACGCGTGGGGGATGACGAGCAGTACTTC
cdr3_aa: CASSLRLAGRVGDDEQYF
clone_size: -
j_call: TRBJ2-7
v_call: TRBV5-1
d_call: TRBD2

cdr3_nt: TGTGCCAGCAGTACCGGGACAGTGGTGTCGGAGACCCAGTACTTC
cdr3_aa: CASSTGTVVSETQYF
clone_size: -
j_call: TRBJ2-5
v_call: TRBV7-9
d_call: TRBD1

cdr3_nt: TGTGCCAGCAGCTTAGCTGGGGCAGGGCGAGAGACCCAGTACTTC
cdr3_aa: CASSLAGAGRETQYF
clone_size: -
j_call: TRBJ2-5
v_call: TRBV7-2
d_call: -

cdr3_nt: TGTGCCAGCAGTTCGTACTACGAGCAGTACTTC
cdr3_aa: CASSSYYEQYF
clone_size: -
j_call: TRBJ2-7
v_call: TRBV27
d_call: -